This is a list of T cell receptor beta chains from one sample in a study of blood T cell repertoires in COVID-19. Sequencing used immunoSEQ multiplex PCR; TCRdb keeps in-frame clones, though not all of them. The data hold tens of thousands of clones, with 87% observed a single time. Material: peripheral blood. The receptors originated from a male donor with acute or convalescent COVID-19. Each CDR3 is given without its conserved first and last residue. Clone size is stated in some rows and not others, as once, few, many or a class when expanded.

v_call: TRBV7-2; clone_size: NA; cdr3_aa: ASSLGGLAGFGPETQY
v_call: TRBV2; clone_size: NA; cdr3_aa: ASRPADGNSPLH
v_call: TRBV19; clone_size: NA; cdr3_aa: ASSPGLASTGELF
v_call: TRBV6-1; clone_size: NA; cdr3_aa: ASSERGQGATGNTIY
v_call: TRBV30; clone_size: NA; cdr3_aa: AQTGGRLNEQF
v_call: TRBV19; clone_size: NA; cdr3_aa: ASRQDGDSYNEQF
v_call: TRBV5-5; clone_size: NA; cdr3_aa: ASSHNWGGSNQPQH
v_call: TRBV28; clone_size: NA; cdr3_aa: ASILRRSGTQY
v_call: TRBV28; clone_size: NA; cdr3_aa: ASSLFGQGLQPQH
v_call: TRBV2; clone_size: NA; cdr3_aa: ASARQANYGYT
v_call: TRBV5-1; clone_size: once; cdr3_aa: ASAPVGRAGYEQY
v_call: TRBV6-5; clone_size: NA; cdr3_aa: ASTSGQGSNQPQH
v_call: TRBV5-1; clone_size: NA; cdr3_aa: ASSLGGTVSGGEQY
v_call: TRBV27; clone_size: NA; cdr3_aa: ASSLESQGGTQY
v_call: TRBV16; clone_size: NA; cdr3_aa: ASSQSSKEAF
v_call: TRBV18; clone_size: NA; cdr3_aa: ASSGGEDYGYT
v_call: TRBV3-1/TRBV3-2; clone_size: NA; cdr3_aa: ASSPAGGQLNSPLH
v_call: TRBV5-1; clone_size: NA; cdr3_aa: ASSPDRSGVGGSPLH
v_call: TRBV19; clone_size: NA; cdr3_aa: ASTTGGSSTDTQY
v_call: TRBV6-5; clone_size: NA; cdr3_aa: ASSQTGVEIKKLF
v_call: TRBV10-3; clone_size: NA; cdr3_aa: AISEGQENTEAF
v_call: TRBV11-2; clone_size: NA; cdr3_aa: ASSLYTGGAGELF
v_call: TRBV20-1; clone_size: NA; cdr3_aa: SASSGGSNQPQH
v_call: TRBV7-9; clone_size: NA; cdr3_aa: ASSLALAGGGEQF
v_call: TRBV5-1; clone_size: NA; cdr3_aa: ASSSTLDYGYT
v_call: TRBV18; clone_size: NA; cdr3_aa: ASSPEDRVVSSGELF
v_call: TRBV24-1; clone_size: NA; cdr3_aa: ATSDPGGGTYNEQF
v_call: TRBV12-3/TRBV12-4; clone_size: NA; cdr3_aa: ASSSQRSPLH
v_call: TRBV5-6; clone_size: NA; cdr3_aa: ASSLAGVSSYEQY
v_call: TRBV5-1; clone_size: NA; cdr3_aa: ASSLTSGGASGANVLT
v_call: TRBV25-1; clone_size: NA; cdr3_aa: ASSAHLAGGVHEQY
v_call: TRBV9; clone_size: NA; cdr3_aa: ASSGGQGSYNEQF
v_call: TRBV6-1; clone_size: once; cdr3_aa: ASSERGTVSEQF
v_call: TRBV11-2; clone_size: NA; cdr3_aa: ASSLDLEGASYYGYT
v_call: TRBV6-5; clone_size: NA; cdr3_aa: ASSYLAFSGANVLT
v_call: TRBV19; clone_size: NA; cdr3_aa: ASSMTGRQVRGNQPQH
v_call: TRBV6-5; clone_size: few; cdr3_aa: ASSQQQGLQETQY
v_call: TRBV25-1; clone_size: NA; cdr3_aa: ASSQGNDSPLH
v_call: TRBV21-1; clone_size: once; cdr3_aa: ASSTPVEGAEHGNQPQH
v_call: TRBV4-1; clone_size: NA; cdr3_aa: ASSQDRGTDDPTNEKLF
v_call: TRBV5-1; clone_size: once; cdr3_aa: ASSLGGYSNQPQH
v_call: TRBV7-8; clone_size: NA; cdr3_aa: ASSRVGTASSYNSPLH